Shown below are 19 T cell receptor beta chains from a single sample sequenced in a study of T-cell memory formation after mild COVID-19. MiXCR was run by TCRdb on the 5' RACE reads, yielding one entry per CDR3 protein. Of about 360,000 distinct CDR3 sequences detected, roughly 13% appear once; the ten largest clones hold about a fifth. Sequencing was done on a sample of PBMCs or a T cell subset sorted from them (not recorded which). These TCRs come from a man aged 18 to 29 who had mild COVID-19 (a few samples of this study predate the infection). Cell type and time point are not known.

The table lists this clonotype with a few counts. The chain joins TRBV7-6 to TRBJ2-2; D not certain. V dropped 5 bases and J dropped 2 bases, with 15 bases sitting between them. CDR3 length: 16 amino acids. The germline CDR1 and CDR2 sequences are SGHVS and FNYEAQ. CDR3 sequence reads: CASSPTAAVNTGELFF. DNA for the CDR3: TGTGCCAGCAGCCCAACGGCGGCGGTTAACACCGGGGAGCTGTTTTTT.

CDR3 residues: CASLSGGDTQYF. The CDR3 nucleotides are TGTGCCAGCCTCTCGGGAGGAGATACGCAGTATTTT. V and J are TRBV6-2 or TRBV6-3 and TRBJ2-3; 7 bases agree with TRBD2. This CDR3 is built from 12 residues. Germline V gives CDR1 MNHEY, CDR2 SVGEGT. After removal of 8 bases from V and 5 bases from J, the junction contained 4 bases not matched to a gene.

This clonotype was seen a few times. The rearrangement uses TRBV5-6 and TRBJ2-2; TRBD1 matches at 10 bases. CDR1 is SGHDT, CDR2 YYEEEE, per germline. This CDR3 has 15 amino acids. V lost 5 bases to trimming and J lost 3 bases; unmatched junction nucleotides: 4. In nucleotides, the CDR3 is TGTGCCAGCAGGCCCGGGACAGGGGACACCGGGGAGCTGTTTTTT. Translated: CASRPGTGDTGELFF.

The genes are TRBV30 and TRBJ1-5; 10 bases are a match to TRBD1. V shed 5 bases, J shed 6 bases, and the junction held 1 base outside the gene matches. CDR3 length equals 12 residues. Looked up from germline, CDR1 is GTSNPN and CDR2 is SVGIG (reference sequence). CDR3: CAWGQGVQPQHF. The DNA for the CDR3 is TGTGCCTGGGGACAGGGGGTTCAGCCCCAGCATTTT.

The V and J genes are TRBV4-3 and TRBJ1-1; D uncertain. Looked up from germline, CDR1 is LGHNA and CDR2 is YSLEER. The CDR3 runs to 13 residues. The V end was cut by 0 bases, the J end by 4 bases, with 6 bases between. CDR3 DNA: TGCGCCAGCAGCCAAGAGGGTACCACTGAAGCTTTCTTT. Amino acids: CASSQEGTTEAFF.

The table lists this clonotype with a few counts. The V gene is TRBV7-3, the J gene TRBJ2-1, with D perhaps matching TRBD2 (6 bases). This CDR3 is 15 amino acids long. V was trimmed by 3 bases and J by 6 bases, leaving 15 bases between them. Per the germline V gene, CDR1 is SGHTA and CDR2 is FQGTGA. The CDR3 region is CASSFSGEALNEQFF. The DNA for the CDR3 is TGTGCCAGCAGCTTCTCGGGAGAAGCTCTCAATGAGCAGTTCTTC.

The chain carries TRBV7-9 and TRBJ2-5, with 13 bases lining up with TRBD2. Trimming removed 5 bases from V and 9 bases from J; junction bases left unmatched: 18. Per the germline V gene, CDR1 is SEHNR and CDR2 is FQNEAQ (reference sequence). The CDR3 runs to 18 residues. CDR3 sequence reads: CASSPNLGTSGAQGAQYF. CDR3 nucleotide sequence: TGTGCCAGCAGCCCAAATTTGGGGACTAGCGGGGCGCAGGGCGCCCAGTACTTC.

There are a few counts of this clonotype. The chain links TRBV11-2 to TRBJ2-3, with D uncertain. The V end was cut by 6 bases, the J end by 2 bases, with 9 bases between. CDR1 is SGHAT and CDR2 is FQNNGV in the germline V gene. The CDR3 sequence is 13 residues long. CDR3 sequence: CASRNPATDTQYF. In DNA, the CDR3 is TGTGCCAGCAGGAACCCCGCCACAGATACGCAGTATTTT.

This clonotype was seen a handful of times. This chain links TRBV4-2 with TRBJ2-1; D may correspond to TRBD1 or TRBD2 (5 bases each). The ends were cut back, 0 bases at V and 12 bases at J, with 12 bases in the middle. This CDR3 contains 13 residues. Germline assignment: CDR1 LGHNA and CDR2 YNFKEQ. CDR3 nucleotides: TGTGCCAGCAGCCAAGATTTCGGGGCGGGGCAGTTCTTC. Protein: CASSQDFGAGQFF.

This clonotype was recorded at least ten times. The chain uses TRBV7-9 and TRBJ1-1; D is unclear. Germline V gene lookup returns CDR1 SEHNR and CDR2 FQNEAQ (reference sequence). V lost 5 bases and J 3 bases, leaving 13 bases between the germline ends. The CDR3 sequence is 14 residues long. The CDR3 reads CASSPPGRDTEAFF. CDR3 DNA sequence: TGTGCCAGCAGCCCGCCGGGGAGGGACACTGAAGCTTTCTTT.

The chain combines TRBV24-1 with TRBJ2-6, with D tentatively TRBD2 (6 bases). The germline V gene encodes CDR1 KGHDR and CDR2 SFDVKD. With 9 bases removed from V and 2 bases from J, the gap between germline ends came to 31 bases. CDR3 size: 21 residues. In nucleotides, the CDR3 is TGTGCCACCCTTAATTCTCCTGAGGAGGGTTCACCCTCGGCTGGGGCCAACGTCCTGACTTTC. Its protein is CATLNSPEEGSPSAGANVLTF.

The V call is TRBV10-3, the J call TRBJ2-7; 10 nucleotides agree with TRBD2. The CDR3 length is 15 residues. Looked up from germline, CDR1 is ENHRY and CDR2 is SYGVKD. V lost 10 bases, J lost 5 bases, and 14 bases stayed unmatched. Here the CDR3 reads CATGGTSVGLDEQYF. CDR3 DNA: TGTGCCACGGGGGGGACTAGCGTAGGCCTAGACGAGCAGTACTTC.

The gene calls are TRBV4-1 and TRBJ1-2, with D perhaps matching TRBD1 (6 bases). The germline V and J ends were trimmed by 10 bases and 2 bases, with 17 bases remaining between them. Germline V lookup: CDR1 MGHRA, CDR2 YSYEKL. This CDR3 region has 14 residues. CDR3: CATRGQRLNYGYTF. CDR3 DNA sequence: TGCGCCACTCGGGGGCAAAGATTGAACTATGGCTACACCTTC.

This clonotype was seen more than once but under ten times. The chain couples TRBV5-5 to TRBJ2-5; the D gene is possibly TRBD1 (6 bases). V lost 1 base to trimming and J lost 5 bases, with 15 bases between them. Germline V gives CDR1 SGHKS, CDR2 YYEKEE (reference sequence). The length of the CDR3 is 15 residues. The CDR3 DNA sequence: TGTGCCAGCAGCTTGTATGGGGGCCAGGCGGAGACCCAGTACTTC. It encodes CASSLYGGQAETQYF.

In its sample, this clonotype was seen many times. The CDR3 DNA follows: TGTGCCAGCAGTCCCGGGTCCAACTATGGCTACACCTTC. It translates to CASSPGSNYGYTF. The rearrangement joins TRBV5-6 to TRBJ1-2; D uncertain. The CDR3 loop spans 13 amino acids. Trimming left V 5 bases short and J 2 bases short, with 10 bases between. Germline V gene lookup returns CDR1 SGHDT and CDR2 YYEEEE.

The rearrangement uses TRBV15 and TRBJ1-2; D not certain. Germline V gene lookup returns CDR1 LNHNV and CDR2 YYDKDF (reference sequence). The CDR3 has 13 amino acids. V dropped 0 bases and J dropped 8 bases, with 10 bases sitting between them. The CDR3 loop reads CATSRDLRRGYTF. The CDR3 DNA reads as TGTGCCACCAGCAGAGATTTACGTCGGGGCTACACCTTC.

This chain connects TRBV6-4 to TRBJ2-3; either TRBD1 or TRBD2 may supply D (8 bases each). V shed 6 bases and J shed 5 bases, with 18 bases lying between them. Germline CDR1 reads MRHNA; CDR2 reads SNTAGT. This CDR3 region has 15 residues. CDR3 nucleotide sequence: TGTGCCAGCAGCCCCCAGGGGGCGGGGGGAGATACGCAGTATTTT. Encoded protein: CASSPQGAGGDTQYF.

This clonotype was observed a handful of times. The chain links TRBV28 to TRBJ2-7, with a possible D match to TRBD1 (6 bases). V lost 5 bases and J lost 5, with 25 bases in between. This CDR3 has 17 residues. Germline V gene data show CDR1 as MDHEN and CDR2 as SYDVKM. The CDR3 here is CASSPLTSGEWYDEQYF. The CDR3 coding sequence is TGTGCCAGCAGTCCGTTAACGTCAGGGGAATGGTACGACGAGCAGTACTTC.

This clonotype was counted only a few times. CDR3 in DNA: TGCGCCAGCAGCCAAGCGGCGGGGAAGCAGTTCTTC. Amino acid sequence: CASSQAAGKQFF. The chain is built from TRBV4-1 and TRBJ2-1; the D gene is possibly TRBD2 (6 bases). This CDR3 region has 12 residues. Germline V gene sequence: CDR1 MGHRA, CDR2 YSYEKL. V lost 1 base and J 11 bases, leaving 9 bases between the germline ends.